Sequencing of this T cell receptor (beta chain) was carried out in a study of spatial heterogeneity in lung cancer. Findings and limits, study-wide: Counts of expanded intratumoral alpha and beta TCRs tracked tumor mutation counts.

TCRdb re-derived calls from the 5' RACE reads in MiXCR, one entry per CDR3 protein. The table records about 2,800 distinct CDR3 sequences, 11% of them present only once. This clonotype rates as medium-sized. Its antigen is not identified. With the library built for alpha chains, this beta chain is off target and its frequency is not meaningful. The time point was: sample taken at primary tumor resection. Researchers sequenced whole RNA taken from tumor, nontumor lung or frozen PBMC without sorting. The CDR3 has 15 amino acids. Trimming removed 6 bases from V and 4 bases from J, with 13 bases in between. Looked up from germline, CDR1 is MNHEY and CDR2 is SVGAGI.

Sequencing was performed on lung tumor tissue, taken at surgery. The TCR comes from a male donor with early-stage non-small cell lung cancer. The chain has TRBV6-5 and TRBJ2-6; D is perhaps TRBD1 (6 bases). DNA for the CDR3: TGTGCCAGCAGCGAACAGGGTTACGGGGCCAACGTCCTGACTTTC. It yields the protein CASSEQGYGANVLTF.